What follows is one T cell receptor (beta chain) and its context. TCRdb independently ran MiXCR on the 5' RACE reads; one entry per CDR3 protein. Of 500,000 to 650,000 distinct CDR3 sequences listed, approximately 16% are singletons. V was shortened by 1 base and J by 10 bases, with 8 bases between the two germline ends. This CDR3 spans 12 amino acids. Germline V CDR1 and CDR2: SGHAT, FQNNGV. The record originates from a study of T cells after yellow fever vaccination. The TCR comes from a man aged 18-30 years who received the YFV17D yellow fever vaccine. This chain uses TRBV11-2 with TRBJ2-1; D possibly corresponds to TRBD2 (6 bases). The source was PBMCs, collected about 5 days after the first yellow fever vaccination. CDR3 amino acids: CASSLGDLEQFF. The CDR3 nucleotides read TGTGCCAGCAGCTTAGGGGACTTGGAGCAGTTCTTC.